The 15 T cell receptor beta chains below all came from one sample that was sequenced in a study of T-cell memory formation after mild COVID-19. TCRdb reprocessed the 5' RACE reads with MiXCR, giving one entry per CDR3 protein. The sample holds 30,000 to 35,000 distinct CDR3 sequences, 7.5% to 8% seen once. Sequenced sample: PBMCs or a T cell subset sorted from them (not recorded which). The receptors originated from a man younger than 30 who had mild COVID-19 (a few samples of this study predate the infection). Cell type and time point are not known.

This clonotype was counted only a few times. The chain joins TRBV5-1 to TRBJ2-1, with D possibly TRBD2 on 7 matching bases. CDR1 SGHRS and CDR2 YFSETQ come from the germline V gene. Trimming took 0 bases from V and 4 from J, leaving 20 bases between them. There are 18 residues in the CDR3. The CDR3 protein is CASSLGLLSGGLYNEQFF. DNA for the CDR3: TGCGCCAGCAGCTTGGGTTTATTATCGGGGGGCCTATACAATGAGCAGTTCTTC.

Ten or more counts support this clonotype. The chain combines TRBV5-1 with TRBJ2-3; D not certain. Germline values: CDR1 SGHRS, CDR2 YFSETQ. V lost 0 bases to trimming and J lost 3 bases, with 5 bases between them. CDR3 length: 13 amino acids. CDR3 sequence reads: CASSLVPTDTQYF. CDR3 bases: TGCGCCAGCAGCTTGGTACCTACAGATACGCAGTATTTT.

This clonotype was seen ten or more times. The chain couples TRBV6-4 to TRBJ1-1; unclear D gene. CDR1 is MRHNA and CDR2 is SNTAGT in the germline V gene. The CDR3 is made up of 13 amino acids. Trimming pared 4 bases from V and 2 bases from J, leaving 8 bases between. The CDR3 is CASSAEENTEAFF. DNA for the CDR3: TGTGCCAGCAGTGCCGAGGAAAACACTGAAGCTTTCTTT.

This clonotype came up many times. The chain has TRBV4-3 and TRBJ2-7; D gene unclear. This CDR3 comprises 12 residues. The germline V gene has CDR1 LGHNA and CDR2 YSLEER. V was shortened by 1 base and J by 6 bases, with 7 bases between the two germline ends. CDR3 DNA sequence: TGCGCCAGCAGCCAAGGAGGCTCCGAGCAGTACTTC. Its protein is CASSQGGSEQYF.

This clonotype was seen repeatedly, ten times or more. V and J are TRBV6-2 or TRBV6-3 and TRBJ2-5; unclear D gene. The CDR3 length is 12 residues. CDR1 and CDR2 from the germline V gene are MNHEY and SVGEGT. Trimming pared 7 bases from V and 4 bases from J, leaving 10 bases between. In nucleotides, the CDR3 is TGTGCCAGCACGCCTGGGGTAGAGACCCAGTACTTC. Its protein is CASTPGVETQYF.

This clonotype has ten or more counts. The gene calls are TRBV4-1 and TRBJ2-2; D possibly matches TRBD1 or TRBD2 (6 bases each). This CDR3 spans 17 amino acids. Trimming took 3 bases from V and 1 from J, leaving 15 bases between them. CDR1 and CDR2 from the germline V gene are MGHRA and YSYEKL. The CDR3 loop reads CASSHPRGRKNTGELFF. CDR3 bases: TGCGCCAGCAGCCACCCCCGGGGGCGGAAGAACACCGGGGAGCTGTTTTTT.

This chain joins TRBV4-3 and TRBJ2-7; no clear D. CDR1 and CDR2 (germline): LGHNA, YSLEER. The germline V and J ends were trimmed by 1 base and 0 bases, with 10 bases remaining between them. The CDR3 totals 15 residues. CDR3 amino acids: CASSQVADFSYEQYF. CDR3 DNA sequence: TGCGCCAGCAGCCAAGTTGCGGATTTCTCCTACGAGCAGTACTTC.

This clonotype was counted many times. The chain has TRBV5-1 and TRBJ1-1; the D is unclear. Trimming took off 2 bases at V and 1 base at J, with 6 bases between the two ends. CDR1 is SGHRS, CDR2 YFSETQ, per germline. The CDR3 contains 13 residues. This chain's CDR3 is CASSFRKNTEAFF. CDR3 in DNA: TGCGCCAGCAGCTTCAGGAAGAACACTGAAGCTTTCTTT.

This clonotype was picked up a small number of times. The V gene is TRBV6-4, the J gene TRBJ1-2; perhaps TRBD1 as D (6 bases). V lost 5 bases and J lost 5, with 21 bases in between. CDR1 is MRHNA and CDR2 is SNTAGT in the germline V gene. The CDR3 extends over 16 amino acids. The CDR3 is CASSPDSQLNSYGYTF. The DNA of the CDR3 is TGTGCCAGCAGTCCGGACAGTCAATTAAACTCATATGGCTACACCTTC.

This clonotype occurred many times. The V and J genes are TRBV7-9 and TRBJ1-2; D unresolved. This CDR3 comprises 12 residues. Trimming left V 4 bases short and J 7 bases short, with 10 bases between. The germline CDR1 and CDR2 sequences are SEHNR and FQNEAQ (reference sequence). Here the CDR3 DNA reads TGTGCCAGCAGCTGGCGTGGAAGTGGCTACACCTTC. This encodes CASSWRGSGYTF.

The V gene is TRBV25-1, the J gene TRBJ1-4; a weak D match, TRBD1 (6 bases). V was shortened by 3 bases and J by 5 bases, with 13 bases between the two germline ends. This CDR3 region has 15 residues. Germline V gene data show CDR1 as MGHDK and CDR2 as SYGVNS. The CDR3 loop is CASSDLGGGNEKLFF. CDR3 bases: TGTGCCAGCAGTGATCTGGGGGGCGGGAATGAAAAACTGTTTTTT.

This clonotype was detected a few times. The rearrangement joins TRBV6-2 or TRBV6-3 to TRBJ1-4; D possibly corresponds to TRBD1 (6 bases). Per germline, CDR1 MNHEY and CDR2 SVGEGT. The length of the CDR3 is 14 residues. Between the trimmed V and J ends, which lost 6 bases and 7 bases, there was a span of 15 bases. CDR3 sequence: CASRRPTQGEKLFF. In nucleotides, the CDR3 is TGTGCCAGCAGACGTCCCACACAGGGTGAAAAACTGTTTTTT.

There are many counts of this clonotype. This chain joins TRBV12-3 or TRBV12-4 and TRBJ2-3; a possible D gene is TRBD2 (5 bases). Trimming took 3 bases from V and 5 from J, leaving 9 bases between them. The CDR3 covers 13 residues. CDR3 region: CASSLGAVDTQYF. The CDR3 DNA reads as TGTGCCAGCAGTTTGGGAGCGGTAGATACGCAGTATTTT.

At least ten counts were recorded for this clonotype. The chain recombines TRBV12-3 or TRBV12-4 with TRBJ2-2; 7 bases are a match to TRBD2. CDR3 size: 17 residues. With 5 bases clipped from V and 4 bases from J, the junction kept 13 bases outside the gene matches. For the CDR3, the DNA is TGTGCCAGCAGTCTCAATCATGGGGGGGGACCCACCGGGGAGCTGTTTTTT. Its protein product is CASSLNHGGGPTGELFF.

The chain is built from TRBV19 and TRBJ2-2; D is uncertain. The CDR3 consists of 13 residues. The germline V gene has CDR1 LNHDA and CDR2 SQIVND (reference sequence). The V end was cut by 7 bases, the J end by 2 bases, with 8 bases between. The CDR3 here is CASTEPNTGELFF. CDR3 nucleotides: TGTGCCAGTACCGAGCCCAACACCGGGGAGCTGTTTTTT.